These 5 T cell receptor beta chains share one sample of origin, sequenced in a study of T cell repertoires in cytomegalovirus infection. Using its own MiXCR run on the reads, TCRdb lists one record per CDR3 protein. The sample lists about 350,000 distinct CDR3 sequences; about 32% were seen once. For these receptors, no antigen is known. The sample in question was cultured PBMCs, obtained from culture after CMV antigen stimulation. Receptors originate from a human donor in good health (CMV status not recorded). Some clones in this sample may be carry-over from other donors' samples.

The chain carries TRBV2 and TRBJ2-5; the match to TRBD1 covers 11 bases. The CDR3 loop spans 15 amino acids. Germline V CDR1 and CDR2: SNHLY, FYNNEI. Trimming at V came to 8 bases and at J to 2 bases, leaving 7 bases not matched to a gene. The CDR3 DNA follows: TGTGCCAGCCGCGGGACAGGGGGGGCACAAGAGACCCAGTACTTC. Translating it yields CASRGTGGAQETQYF. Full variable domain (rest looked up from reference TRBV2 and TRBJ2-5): EPEVTQTPSHQVTQMGQEVILRCVPISNHLYFYWYRQILGQKVEFLVSFYNNEISEKSEIFDDQFSVERPDGSNFTLKIRSTKLEDSAMYFCASRGTGGAQETQYFGPGTRLLVL.

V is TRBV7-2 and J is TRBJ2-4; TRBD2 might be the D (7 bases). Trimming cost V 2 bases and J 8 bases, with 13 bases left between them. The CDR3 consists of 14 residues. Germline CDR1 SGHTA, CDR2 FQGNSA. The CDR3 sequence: CASSLRGAEDIQYF. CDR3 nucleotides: TGTGCCAGCAGCTTACGGGGGGCTGAAGACATTCAGTACTTC.

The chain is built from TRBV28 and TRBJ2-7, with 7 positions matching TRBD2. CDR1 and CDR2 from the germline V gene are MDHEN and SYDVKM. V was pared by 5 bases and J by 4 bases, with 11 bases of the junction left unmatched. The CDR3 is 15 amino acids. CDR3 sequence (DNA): TGTGCCAGCAGTACGGCGGGAGCAGTTCAATACGAGCAGTACTTC. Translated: CASSTAGAVQYEQYF.

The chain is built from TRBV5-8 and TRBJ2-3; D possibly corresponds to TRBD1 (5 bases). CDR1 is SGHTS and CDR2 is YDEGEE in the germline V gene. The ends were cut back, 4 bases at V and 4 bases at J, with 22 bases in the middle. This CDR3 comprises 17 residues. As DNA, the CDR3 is TGTGCCAGCAGCCAAGGGTCGTGGCAGGGTGGTCCAGATACGCAGTATTTT. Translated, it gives CASSQGSWQGGPDTQYF.

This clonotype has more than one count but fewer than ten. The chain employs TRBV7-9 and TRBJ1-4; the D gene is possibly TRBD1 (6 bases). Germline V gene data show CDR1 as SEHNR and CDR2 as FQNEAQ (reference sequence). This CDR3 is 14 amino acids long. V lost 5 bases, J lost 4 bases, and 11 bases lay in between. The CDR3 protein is CASSSTGNNEKLFF. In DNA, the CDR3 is TGTGCCAGCAGCAGTACAGGGAATAATGAAAAACTGTTTTTT.